The entry below describes one T cell receptor (beta chain). Unique molecular identifier tags were affixed to discrete cDNA molecules. MiXCR, run by TCRdb on the 5' RACE reads, gives a single entry per CDR3 protein. The sample lists 30,000 to 40,000 distinct CDR3 sequences; 6% to 7.5% were seen once. The sample comes from a study of early T cells in non-severe SARS-CoV-2 infection. The germline CDR1 and CDR2 sequences are MNHEY and SVGEGT. This CDR3 spans 14 amino acids. V was trimmed by 2 bases and J by 14 bases, leaving 19 bases between them. This clonotype was sampled from an adult who was a healthcare worker with PCR-confirmed SARS-CoV-2 infection or an uninfected control (not recorded which). The specimen comprised whole blood, sampled at baseline. V is TRBV6-2 or TRBV6-3 and J is TRBJ2-1; D is perhaps TRBD1 or TRBD2 (6 bases each). CDR3 sequence (DNA): TGTGCCAGCAGTTACGTCGACCAGGGGAGGTTAGAGTTCTTC. It specifies CASSYVDQGRLEFF.